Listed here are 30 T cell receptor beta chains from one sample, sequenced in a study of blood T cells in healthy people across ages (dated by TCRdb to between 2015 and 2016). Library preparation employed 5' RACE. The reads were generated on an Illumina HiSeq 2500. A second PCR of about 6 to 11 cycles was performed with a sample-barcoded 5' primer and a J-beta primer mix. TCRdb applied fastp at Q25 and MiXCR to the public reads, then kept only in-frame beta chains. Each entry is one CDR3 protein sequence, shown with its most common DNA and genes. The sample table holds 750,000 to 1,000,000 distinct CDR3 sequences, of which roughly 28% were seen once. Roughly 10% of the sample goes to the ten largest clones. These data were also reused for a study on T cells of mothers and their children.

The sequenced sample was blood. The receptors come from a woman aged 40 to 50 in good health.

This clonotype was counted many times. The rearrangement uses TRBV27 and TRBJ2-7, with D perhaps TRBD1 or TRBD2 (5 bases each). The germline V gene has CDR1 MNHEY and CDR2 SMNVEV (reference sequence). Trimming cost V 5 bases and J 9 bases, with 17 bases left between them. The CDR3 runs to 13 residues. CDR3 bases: TGTGCCAGCAGTCCACGCCAGGGAGTGAGGCAGTACTTC. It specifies CASSPRQGVRQYF.

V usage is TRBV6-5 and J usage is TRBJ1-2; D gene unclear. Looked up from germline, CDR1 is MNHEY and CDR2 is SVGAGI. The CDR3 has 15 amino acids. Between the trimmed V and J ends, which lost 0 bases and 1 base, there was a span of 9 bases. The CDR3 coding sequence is TGTGCCAGCAGTTACTCCGGACCCAGTAACTATGGCTACACCTTC. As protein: CASSYSGPSNYGYTF.

The CDR3 bases are TGTGCCAGCTCACCAACCGGAACGGCTGAAGCTTTCTTT. Encoded protein: CASSPTGTAEAFF. This chain uses TRBV18 with TRBJ1-1; no clear D. The CDR3 is made up of 13 amino acids. Trimming removed 2 bases from V and 6 bases from J, with 10 bases in between. The germline V gene has CDR1 KGHSH and CDR2 LQKENI.

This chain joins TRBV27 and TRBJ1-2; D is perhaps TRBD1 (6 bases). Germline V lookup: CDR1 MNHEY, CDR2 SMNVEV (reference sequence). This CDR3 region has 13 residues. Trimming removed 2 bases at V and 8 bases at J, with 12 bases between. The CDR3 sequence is CASSLNAGGGYTF. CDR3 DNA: TGTGCCAGCAGTTTAAATGCGGGGGGCGGCTACACCTTC.

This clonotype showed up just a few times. CDR3 bases: TGTGCCAGTAGTATATTAACAGGGGGTTCCCAAGAGACCCAGTACTTC. Protein product: CASSILTGGSQETQYF. This sequence joins TRBV19 and TRBJ2-5, with TRBD1 matching over 8 bases. The CDR3 length is 16 residues. With 2 bases clipped from V and 1 base from J, the junction kept 6 bases outside the gene matches. The V gene's germline CDR1 is LNHDA and CDR2 SQIVND (reference sequence).

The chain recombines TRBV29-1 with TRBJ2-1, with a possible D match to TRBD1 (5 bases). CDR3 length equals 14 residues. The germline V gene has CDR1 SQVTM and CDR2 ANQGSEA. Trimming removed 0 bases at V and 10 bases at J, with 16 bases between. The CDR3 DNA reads TGCAGCGTTGAAGATCCAGGGAACAACTACGAGCAGTTCTTC. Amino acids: CSVEDPGNNYEQFF.

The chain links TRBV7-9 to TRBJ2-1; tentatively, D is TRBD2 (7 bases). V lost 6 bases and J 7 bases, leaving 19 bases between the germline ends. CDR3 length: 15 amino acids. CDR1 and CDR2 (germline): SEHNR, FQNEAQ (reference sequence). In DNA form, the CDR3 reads TGTGCCAGCAGAGAAGGGGGGGTTATCAATAATGAGCAGTTCTTC. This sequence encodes CASREGGVINNEQFF.

This CDR3 is CASSASGGGLSGANVLTF. In DNA form, the CDR3 reads TGTGCCAGCAGCGCAAGCGGGGGCGGATTATCTGGGGCCAACGTCCTGACTTTC. The J gene is TRBJ2-6, the V gene TRBV7-9; 8 bases match TRBD2. V was pared by 5 bases and J by 1 base, with 10 bases of the junction left unmatched. Germline V gene lookup returns CDR1 SEHNR and CDR2 FQNEAQ (reference sequence). The CDR3 loop spans 18 amino acids. Supplemented by reference TRBV7-9 and TRBJ2-6, the full variable domain reads DTGVSQNPRHKITKRGQNVTFRCDPISEHNRLYWYRQTLGQGPEFLTYFQNEAQLEKSRLLSDRFSAERPKGSFSTLEIQRTEQGDSAMYLCASSASGGGLSGANVLTFGAGSRLTVL.

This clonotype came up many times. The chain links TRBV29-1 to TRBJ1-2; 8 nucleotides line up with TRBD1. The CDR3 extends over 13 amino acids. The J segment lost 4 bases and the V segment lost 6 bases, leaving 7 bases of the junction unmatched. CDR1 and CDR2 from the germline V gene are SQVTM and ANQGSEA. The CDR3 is CSVTGTGTYGYTF. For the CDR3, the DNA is TGCAGCGTGACCGGGACAGGTACCTATGGCTACACCTTC.

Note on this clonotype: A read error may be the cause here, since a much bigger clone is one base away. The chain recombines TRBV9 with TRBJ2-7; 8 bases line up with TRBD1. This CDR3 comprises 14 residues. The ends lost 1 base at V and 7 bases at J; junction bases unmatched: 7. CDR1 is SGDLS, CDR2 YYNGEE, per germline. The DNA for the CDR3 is TGTGCCAGCAGCGTACAGGGGGCAATCGATGAGCAGTACTTC. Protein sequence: CASSVQGAIDEQYF.

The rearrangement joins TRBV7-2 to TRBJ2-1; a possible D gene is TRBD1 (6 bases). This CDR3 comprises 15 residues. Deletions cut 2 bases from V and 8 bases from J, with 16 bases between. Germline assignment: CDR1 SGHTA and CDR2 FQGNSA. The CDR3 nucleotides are TGTGCCAGCAGCTTATCCGGGACACCCTATGATGAGCAGTTCTTC. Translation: CASSLSGTPYDEQFF.

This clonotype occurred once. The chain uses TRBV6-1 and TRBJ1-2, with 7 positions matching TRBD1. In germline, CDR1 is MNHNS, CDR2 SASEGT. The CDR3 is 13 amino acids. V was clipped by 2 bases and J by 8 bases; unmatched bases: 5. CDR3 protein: CASSETTGVGYTF. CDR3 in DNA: TGTGCCAGCAGTGAAACCACAGGGGTCGGCTACACCTTC.

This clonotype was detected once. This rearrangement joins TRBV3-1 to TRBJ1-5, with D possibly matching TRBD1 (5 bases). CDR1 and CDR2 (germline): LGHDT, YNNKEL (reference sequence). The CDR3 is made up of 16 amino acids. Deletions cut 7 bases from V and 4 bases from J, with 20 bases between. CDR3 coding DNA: TGTGCCAGCACTCGCGTACAGGATGGATGGAATCAGCCCCAGCATTTT. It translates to CASTRVQDGWNQPQHF.

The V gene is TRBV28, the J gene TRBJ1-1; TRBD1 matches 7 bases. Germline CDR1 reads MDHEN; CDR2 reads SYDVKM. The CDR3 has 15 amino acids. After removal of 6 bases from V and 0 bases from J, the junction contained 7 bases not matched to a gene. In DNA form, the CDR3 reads TGTGCCAGCAGCCGAGTGGGACAGATGAACACTGAAGCTTTCTTT. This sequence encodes CASSRVGQMNTEAFF.

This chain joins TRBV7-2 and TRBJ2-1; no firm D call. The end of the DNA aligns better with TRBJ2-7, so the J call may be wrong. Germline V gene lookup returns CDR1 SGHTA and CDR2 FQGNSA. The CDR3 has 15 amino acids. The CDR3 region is CASSYLGNSYNEQYF. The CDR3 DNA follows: TGTGCCAGCAGCTATTTGGGAAACTCCTACAATGAGCAGTACTTC.

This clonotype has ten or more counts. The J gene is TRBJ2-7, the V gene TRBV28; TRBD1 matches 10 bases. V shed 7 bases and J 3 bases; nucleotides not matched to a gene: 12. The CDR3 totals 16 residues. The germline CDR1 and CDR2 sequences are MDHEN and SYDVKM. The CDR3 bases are TGTGCCAGCACCTCGTACGGGACAGGGGATAACTACGAGCAGTACTTC. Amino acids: CASTSYGTGDNYEQYF.

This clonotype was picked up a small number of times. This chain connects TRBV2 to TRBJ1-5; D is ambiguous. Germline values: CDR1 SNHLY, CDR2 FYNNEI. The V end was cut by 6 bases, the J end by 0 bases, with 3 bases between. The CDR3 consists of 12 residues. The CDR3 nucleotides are TGTGCCAGCAGAGCTAGCAATCAGCCCCAGCATTTT. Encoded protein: CASRASNQPQHF. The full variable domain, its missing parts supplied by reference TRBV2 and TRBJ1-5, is EPEVTQTPSHQVTQMGQEVILRCVPISNHLYFYWYRQILGQKVEFLVSFYNNEISEKSEIFDDQFSVERPDGSNFTLKIRSTKLEDSAMYFCASRASNQPQHFGDGTRLSIL.

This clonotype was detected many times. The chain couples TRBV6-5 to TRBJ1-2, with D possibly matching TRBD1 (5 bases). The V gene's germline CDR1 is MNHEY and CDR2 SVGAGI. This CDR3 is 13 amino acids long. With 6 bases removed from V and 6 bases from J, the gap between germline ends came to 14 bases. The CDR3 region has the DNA TGTGCCAGCAGACCCACAGGCACGGATGGCTACACCTTC. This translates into CASRPTGTDGYTF.

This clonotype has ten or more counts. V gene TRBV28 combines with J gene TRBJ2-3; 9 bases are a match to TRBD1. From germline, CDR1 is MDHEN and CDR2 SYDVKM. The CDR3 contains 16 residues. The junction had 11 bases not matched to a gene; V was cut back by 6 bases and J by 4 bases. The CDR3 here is CASSVPGQGSSDTQYF. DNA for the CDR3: TGTGCCAGCAGCGTCCCGGGACAGGGTTCCTCAGATACGCAGTATTTT.

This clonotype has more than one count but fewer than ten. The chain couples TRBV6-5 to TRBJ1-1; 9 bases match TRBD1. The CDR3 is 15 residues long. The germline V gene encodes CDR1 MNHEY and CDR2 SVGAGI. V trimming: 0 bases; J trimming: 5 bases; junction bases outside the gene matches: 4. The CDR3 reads CASSYSDRGGTEAFF. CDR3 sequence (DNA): TGTGCCAGCAGTTACTCGGACAGGGGAGGGACTGAAGCTTTCTTT.

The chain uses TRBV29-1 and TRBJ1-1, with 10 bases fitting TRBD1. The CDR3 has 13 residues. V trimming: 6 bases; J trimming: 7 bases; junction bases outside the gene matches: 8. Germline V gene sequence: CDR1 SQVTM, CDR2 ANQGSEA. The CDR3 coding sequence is TGCAGCGTCAAGAGGACAGGGGGTGATGAAGCTTTCTTT. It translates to CSVKRTGGDEAFF.

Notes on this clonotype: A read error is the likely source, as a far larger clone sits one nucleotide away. DNA for the CDR3: TGTGCCAGCTCTGGGGCCAACGTCCCGACTTTC. Amino acids: CASSGANVPTF. V is TRBV7-2 and J is TRBJ2-6, with D maybe TRBD1 (5 bases). In germline, CDR1 is SGHTA, CDR2 FQGNSA. The length of the CDR3 is 11 residues.

The CDR3 reads CASSLGFGASTDTQYF. CDR3 DNA: TGCGCCAGCAGCCTGGGGTTCGGGGCTAGCACAGATACGCAGTATTTT. The chain combines TRBV5-1 with TRBJ2-3; either TRBD1 or TRBD2 may supply D (5 bases each). Trimming removed 4 bases at V and 0 bases at J, with 15 bases between. This CDR3 region has 16 residues. Looked up from germline, CDR1 is SGHRS and CDR2 is YFSETQ.

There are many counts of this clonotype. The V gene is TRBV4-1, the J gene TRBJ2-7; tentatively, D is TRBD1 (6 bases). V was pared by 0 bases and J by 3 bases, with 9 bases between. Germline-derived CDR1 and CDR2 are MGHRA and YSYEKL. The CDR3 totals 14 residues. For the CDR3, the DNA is TGCGCCAGCAGCCAAGACGGACAGTACTACGAGCAGTACTTC. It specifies CASSQDGQYYEQYF.

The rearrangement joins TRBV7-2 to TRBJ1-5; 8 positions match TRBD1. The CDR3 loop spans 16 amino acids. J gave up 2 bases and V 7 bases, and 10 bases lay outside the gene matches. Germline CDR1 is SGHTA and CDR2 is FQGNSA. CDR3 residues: CASTTGGVNGNQPQHF. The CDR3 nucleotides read TGTGCCAGCACAACAGGGGGAGTAAACGGCAATCAGCCCCAGCATTTT.

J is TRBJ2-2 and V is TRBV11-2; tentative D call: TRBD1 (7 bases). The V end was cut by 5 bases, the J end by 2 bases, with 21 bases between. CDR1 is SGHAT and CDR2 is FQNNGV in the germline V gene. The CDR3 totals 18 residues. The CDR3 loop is CASSPINSRGTNTGELFF. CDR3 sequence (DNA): TGTGCCAGCAGCCCAATAAACTCCAGGGGGACTAACACCGGGGAGCTGTTTTTT.

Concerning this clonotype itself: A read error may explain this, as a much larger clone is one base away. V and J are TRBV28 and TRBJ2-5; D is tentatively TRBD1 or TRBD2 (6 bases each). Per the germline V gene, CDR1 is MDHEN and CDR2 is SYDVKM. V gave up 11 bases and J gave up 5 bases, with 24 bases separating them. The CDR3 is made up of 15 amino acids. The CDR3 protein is CAGRGTRGGRETQYF. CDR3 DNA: TGTGCCGGCCGTGGTACCAGGGGAGGCAGGGAGACCCAGTACTTC.

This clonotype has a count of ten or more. CDR3 sequence reads: CSASGVERNQPQHF. The CDR3 region has the DNA TGCAGTGCCAGCGGAGTCGAGCGTAATCAGCCCCAGCATTTT. V and J are TRBV20-1 and TRBJ1-5; D remains unclear. Trimming took 6 bases from V and 4 from J, leaving 16 bases between them. This CDR3 region has 14 residues. CDR1 is DFQATT, CDR2 SNEGSKA, per germline (reference sequence).

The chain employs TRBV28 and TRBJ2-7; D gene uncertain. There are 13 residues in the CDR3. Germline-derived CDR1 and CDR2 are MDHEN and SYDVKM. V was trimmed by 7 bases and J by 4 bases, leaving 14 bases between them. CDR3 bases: TGTGCCAGCACCCTTGCCCCGGGTTACGAGCAGTACTTC. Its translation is CASTLAPGYEQYF.

The DNA for the CDR3 is TGTGCCAGCAGTCGCGGGACTAGCCTCACAGATACGCAGTATTTT. Encoded protein: CASSRGTSLTDTQYF. J is TRBJ2-3 and V is TRBV12-3 or TRBV12-4; 9 bases are a match to TRBD2. This CDR3 comprises 15 residues. Unmatched junction bases numbered 5, after V lost 5 bases and J lost 2 bases.